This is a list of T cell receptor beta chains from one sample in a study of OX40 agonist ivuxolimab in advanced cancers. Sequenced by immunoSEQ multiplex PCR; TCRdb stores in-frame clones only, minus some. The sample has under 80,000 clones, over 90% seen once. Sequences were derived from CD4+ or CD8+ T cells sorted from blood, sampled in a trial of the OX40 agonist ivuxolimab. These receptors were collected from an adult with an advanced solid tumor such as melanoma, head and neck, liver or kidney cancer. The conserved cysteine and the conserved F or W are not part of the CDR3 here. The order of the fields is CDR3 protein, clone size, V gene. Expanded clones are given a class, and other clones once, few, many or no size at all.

AWTRAENTEAF | - | TRBV30
ASSEKLAGGATDTQY | - | TRBV9
AWSVTLNTEAF | - | TRBV30
ASRGYTGREETQY | - | TRBV2
ASSMFTSGGAWTDTQY | - | TRBV19
ASSLQGAGNTIY | - | TRBV5-1
ASSDGGTDTQY | - | TRBV6-1
ASSQATWTEAF | medium-sized | TRBV14
SVDTPERAYTEAF | - | TRBV29-1
ASSAGLALEQY | - | TRBV9
SVGTGGYTGELF | - | TRBV29-1
ASRHTSGTEAF | - | TRBV6-5
AWSVRGQGGDEQF | medium-sized | TRBV30
ASSPSGREGNEQF | - | TRBV6-5
ASSFTGNEQF | - | TRBV14
ASSSLHQGARAEAF | - | TRBV27
ASSLSVGARSYEQY | - | TRBV27
ASGLGPVEAF | - | TRBV12-5
ASSQERSGLGNTIY | - | TRBV4-2
ASSLAEDLSYEQY | - | TRBV5-4
ASRPGTSGSNEQF | - | TRBV9
ASSFSGYEAF | - | TRBV7-8
ASSQVIRNEKLF | few | TRBV4-3
ASSLIALATNEKLF | - | TRBV5-6
ASSQDRRELELF | - | TRBV4-3
ASSALGDGYT | - | TRBV9
ASSPSSGQKNSPLH | - | TRBV11-2
ASRVTGEGTEAF | few | TRBV19
AWSALDPTAYSNQPQH | - | TRBV30
ASSVGLAGGMEQF | once | TRBV11-2
ASSFVFYNEQF | - | TRBV28
ASSLSSGRPLADEQY | - | TRBV27
ASSYKQSIHQPQH | - | TRBV6-6
ASSGPGTSGRAEETQY | - | TRBV7-9
ASSILPGQGADYGYT | - | TRBV19
ASSLGEATENTIY | - | TRBV7-6
AWSGGGLEAF | - | TRBV30
ASSTSSGSYEQY | - | TRBV5-4
ASSLSQGIYNEQF | - | TRBV28
ASRRGLTNEQF | - | TRBV6-5
SVNSEWRDTQY | once | TRBV29-1
ASSPTGGLTEAF | once | TRBV6-1
ASSPSGVNEQF | - | TRBV19
ASSVDGGAPMLLYNEQF | - | TRBV9
ASSVGGTGGRNEQF | - | TRBV9